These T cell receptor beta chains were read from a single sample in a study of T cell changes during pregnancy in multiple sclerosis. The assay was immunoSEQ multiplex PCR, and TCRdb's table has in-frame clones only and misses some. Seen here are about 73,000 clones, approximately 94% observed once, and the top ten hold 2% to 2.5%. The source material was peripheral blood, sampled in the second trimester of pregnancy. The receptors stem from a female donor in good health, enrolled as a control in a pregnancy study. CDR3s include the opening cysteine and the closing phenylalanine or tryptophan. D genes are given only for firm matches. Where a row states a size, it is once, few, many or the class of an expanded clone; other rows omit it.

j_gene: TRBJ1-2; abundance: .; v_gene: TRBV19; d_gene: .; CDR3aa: CASSINGGIYGYTF; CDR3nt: TGTGCCAGTAGTATAAACGGAGGGATCTATGGCTACACCTTC
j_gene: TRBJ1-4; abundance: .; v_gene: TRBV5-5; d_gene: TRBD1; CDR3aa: CASHRGHAEKLFF; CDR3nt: TGTGCCAGCCACAGGGGACACGCTGAAAAACTGTTTTTT
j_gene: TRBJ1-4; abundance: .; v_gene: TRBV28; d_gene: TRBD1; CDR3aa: CASHRDRDEKLFF; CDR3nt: TGTGCCAGCCACCGGGACAGGGACGAAAAACTGTTTTTT
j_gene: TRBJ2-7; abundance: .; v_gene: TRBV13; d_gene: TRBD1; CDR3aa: CASSPRDRSYEQYF; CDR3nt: TGTGCCAGCAGCCCTCGGGACAGGTCCTACGAGCAGTACTTC
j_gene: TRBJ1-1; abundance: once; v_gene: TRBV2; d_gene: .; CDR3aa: CASSDARRTFEAFF; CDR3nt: TGTGCCAGCAGTGATGCTCGCAGAACCTTTGAAGCTTTCTTT
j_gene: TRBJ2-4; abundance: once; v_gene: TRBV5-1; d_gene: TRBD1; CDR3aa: CASSPRQGAVNIQYF; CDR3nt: TGCGCCAGCAGCCCTCGACAGGGGGCGGTAAACATTCAGTACTTC
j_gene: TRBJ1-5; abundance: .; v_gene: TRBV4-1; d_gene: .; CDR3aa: CASSPGQGRQPQHF; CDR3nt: TGCGCCAGCAGCCCCGGGCAGGGTCGACAGCCCCAGCATTTT
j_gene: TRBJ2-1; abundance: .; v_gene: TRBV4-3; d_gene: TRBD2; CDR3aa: CASSQPFTSGAYNEQFF; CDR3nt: TGCGCCAGCAGCCAACCTTTTACTAGCGGAGCCTACAATGAGCAGTTCTTC
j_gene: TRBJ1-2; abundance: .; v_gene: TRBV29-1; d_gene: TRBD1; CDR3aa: CSVEGGGYGYTF; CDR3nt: TGCAGCGTGGAAGGGGGCGGCTATGGCTACACCTTC
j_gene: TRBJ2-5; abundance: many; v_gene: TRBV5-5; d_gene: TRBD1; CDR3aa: CASSSAGGRTQETQYF; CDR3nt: TGTGCCAGCAGCTCCGCAGGGGGCCGCACTCAAGAGACCCAGTACTTC
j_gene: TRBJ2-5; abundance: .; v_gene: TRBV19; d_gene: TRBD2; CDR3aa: CASSPRTSGQETQYF; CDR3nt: TGTGCCAGTAGTCCCAGGACTAGCGGGCAAGAGACCCAGTACTTC
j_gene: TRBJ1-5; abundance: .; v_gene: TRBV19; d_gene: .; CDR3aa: CASSSQGSNQPQHF; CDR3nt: TGTGCCAGTAGTTCACAGGGTAGCAATCAGCCCCAGCATTTT
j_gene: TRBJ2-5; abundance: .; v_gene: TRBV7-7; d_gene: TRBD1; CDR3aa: CASSSPLTGGIETQYF; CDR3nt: TGTGCTAGCAGCTCCCCTTTAACAGGGGGCATAGAGACCCAGTACTTC
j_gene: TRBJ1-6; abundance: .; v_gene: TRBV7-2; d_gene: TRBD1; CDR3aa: CASSRQGALNSPLHF; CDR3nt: TGTGCCAGCAGCCGACAGGGGGCCTTGAATTCACCCCTCCACTTT
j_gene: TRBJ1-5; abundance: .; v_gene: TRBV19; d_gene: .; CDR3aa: CASSAGYLRRGASNQPQHF; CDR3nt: TGTGCCAGTAGTGCCGGATATTTACGGCGGGGCGCAAGCAATCAGCCCCAGCATTTT
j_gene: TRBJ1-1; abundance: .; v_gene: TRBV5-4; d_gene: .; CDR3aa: CASSLPDSGQQKAFF; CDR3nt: TGTGCCAGCAGCTTGCCGGACTCAGGACAGCAAAAAGCTTTCTTT
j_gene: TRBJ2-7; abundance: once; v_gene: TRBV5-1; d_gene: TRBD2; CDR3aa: CASSLGAGLGSYEQYF; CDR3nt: TGCGCCAGCAGCTTGGGGGCCGGACTAGGTTCCTACGAGCAGTACTTC
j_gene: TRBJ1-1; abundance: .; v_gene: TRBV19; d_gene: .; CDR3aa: CAISGGFEAFF; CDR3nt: TGTGCCATCTCGGGAGGATTTGAAGCTTTCTTT
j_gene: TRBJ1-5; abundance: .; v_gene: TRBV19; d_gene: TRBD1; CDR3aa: CASSGQGAQPQHF; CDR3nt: TGTGCCAGTTCCGGACAGGGCGCTCAGCCCCAGCATTTT
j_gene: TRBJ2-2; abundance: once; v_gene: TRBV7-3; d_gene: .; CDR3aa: CASSASGYTGELFF; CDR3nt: TGTGCCAGCAGCGCCTCAGGGTACACCGGGGAGCTGTTTTTT
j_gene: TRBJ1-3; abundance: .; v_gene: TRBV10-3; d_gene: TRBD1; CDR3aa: CAISSSGQGFGNTIYF; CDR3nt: TGTGCCATCAGTTCCTCGGGACAGGGATTTGGAAACACCATATATTTT
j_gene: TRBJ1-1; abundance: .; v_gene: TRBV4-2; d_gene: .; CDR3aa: CASSQEGEAGTEAFF; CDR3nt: TGTGCCAGCAGCCAAGAGGGGGAAGCGGGGACTGAAGCTTTCTTT
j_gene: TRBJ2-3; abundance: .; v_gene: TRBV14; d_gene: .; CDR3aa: CASSQERGPSHTQYF; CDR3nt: TGTGCCAGCAGCCAAGAGCGGGGTCCTTCGCATACGCAGTATTTT
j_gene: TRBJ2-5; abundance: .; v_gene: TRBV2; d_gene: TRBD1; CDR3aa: CASSGGQQETQYF; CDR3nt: TGTGCCAGCAGTGGGGGACAGCAAGAGACCCAGTACTTC
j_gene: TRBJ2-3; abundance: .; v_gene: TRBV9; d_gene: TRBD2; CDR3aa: CASSVEGLAPDTQYF; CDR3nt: TGTGCCAGCAGCGTAGAAGGACTAGCCCCAGATACGCAGTATTTT
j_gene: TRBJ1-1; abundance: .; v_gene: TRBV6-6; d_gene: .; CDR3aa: CASSYPLAGSTEAFF; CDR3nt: TGTGCCAGCAGTTACCCCCTCGCGGGGAGCACTGAAGCTTTCTTT
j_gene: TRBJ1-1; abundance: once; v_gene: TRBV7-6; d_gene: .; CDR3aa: CASSSFVSATGGGTEAFF; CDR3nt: TGTGCCAGCAGCTCCTTCGTATCCGCGACAGGCGGCGGAACTGAAGCTTTCTTT
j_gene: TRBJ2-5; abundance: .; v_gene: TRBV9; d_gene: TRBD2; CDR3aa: CASSVGDLAGNQETQYF; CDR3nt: TGTGCCAGCAGCGTAGGGGACCTAGCGGGGAACCAAGAGACCCAGTACTTC
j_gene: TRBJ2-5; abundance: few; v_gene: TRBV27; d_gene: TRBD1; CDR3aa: CASRRRTGTGGSVGETQYF; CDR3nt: TGTGCCAGCAGGCGACGAACCGGGACAGGGGGAAGTGTGGGGGAGACCCAGTACTTC
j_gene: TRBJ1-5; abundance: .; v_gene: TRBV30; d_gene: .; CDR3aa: CAWSRDSNQPQHF; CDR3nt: TGTGCCTGGAGCCGGGATAGCAATCAGCCCCAGCATTTT
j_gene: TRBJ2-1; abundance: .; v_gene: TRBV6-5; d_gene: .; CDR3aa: CASSYTVYGGNNEQFF; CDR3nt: TGTGCCAGCAGTTACACGGTCTATGGGGGGAACAATGAGCAGTTCTTC
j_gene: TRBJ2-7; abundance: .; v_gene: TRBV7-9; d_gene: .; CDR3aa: CASSPPTGSSNYEQYF; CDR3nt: TGTGCCAGCAGCCCCCCGACGGGGTCCAGCAACTACGAGCAGTACTTC
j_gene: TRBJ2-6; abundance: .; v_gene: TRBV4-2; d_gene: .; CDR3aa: CASSPDHYLRAGGANVLTF; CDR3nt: TGTGCCAGCAGTCCGGACCACTACCTCAGGGCGGGGGGGGCCAACGTCCTGACTTTC
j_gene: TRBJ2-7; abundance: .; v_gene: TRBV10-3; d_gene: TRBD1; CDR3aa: CAISSGTGGPYEQYF; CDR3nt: TGTGCCATCAGTTCCGGGACAGGGGGTCCCTACGAGCAGTACTTC
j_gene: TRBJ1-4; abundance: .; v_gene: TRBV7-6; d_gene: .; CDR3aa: CASSSSRSMNEKLFF; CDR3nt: TGTGCCAGCAGCTCCTCCCGGAGCATGAACGAAAAACTGTTTTTT
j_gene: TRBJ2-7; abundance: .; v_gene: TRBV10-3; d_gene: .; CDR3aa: CAIKGVVTDEQYF; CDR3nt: TGTGCCATCAAAGGGGTTGTTACTGACGAGCAGTACTTC
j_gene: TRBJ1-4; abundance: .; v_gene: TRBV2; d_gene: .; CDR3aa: CASSEDRGGNEKLFF; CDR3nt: TGTGCCAGCAGTGAAGACCGGGGGGGTAATGAAAAACTGTTTTTT
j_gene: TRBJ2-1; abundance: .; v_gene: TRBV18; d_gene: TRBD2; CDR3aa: CASSPVSGGAAGEQFF; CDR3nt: TGTGCCAGCTCACCCGTTAGCGGGGGGGCAGCTGGTGAGCAGTTCTTC
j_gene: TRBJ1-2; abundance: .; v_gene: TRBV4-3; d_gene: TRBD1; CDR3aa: CASSPSEGGGITNYGYTF; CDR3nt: TGCGCCAGCAGCCCGTCCGAAGGGGGCGGTATCACTAACTATGGCTACACCTTC
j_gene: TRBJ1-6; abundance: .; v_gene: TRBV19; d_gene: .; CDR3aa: CASSIGPTPLHF; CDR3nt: TGTGCCAGTAGTATAGGGCCGACACCCCTCCACTTT